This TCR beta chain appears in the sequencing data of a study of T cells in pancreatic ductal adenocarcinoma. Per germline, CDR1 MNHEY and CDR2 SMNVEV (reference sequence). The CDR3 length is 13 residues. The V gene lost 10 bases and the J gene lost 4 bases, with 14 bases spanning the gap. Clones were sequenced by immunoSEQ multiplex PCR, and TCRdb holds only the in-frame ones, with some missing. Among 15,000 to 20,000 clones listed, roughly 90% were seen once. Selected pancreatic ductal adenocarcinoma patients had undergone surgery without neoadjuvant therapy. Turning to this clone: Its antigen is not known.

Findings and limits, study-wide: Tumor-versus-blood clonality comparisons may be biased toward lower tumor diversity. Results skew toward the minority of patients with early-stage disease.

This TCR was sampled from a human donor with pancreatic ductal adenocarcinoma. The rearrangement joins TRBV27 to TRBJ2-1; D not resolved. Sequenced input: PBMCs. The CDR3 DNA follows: TGTGCCACCCGAGGTGTCAGATACAATGAGCAGTTCTTC. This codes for CATRGVRYNEQFF.